The sequence of this T cell receptor (beta chain) was determined in a study of shared clonotypes between healthy human individuals. This clone was recorded once. With 5 bases clipped from V and 2 bases from J, the junction kept 9 bases outside the gene matches. CDR1 and CDR2 (germline): SGHTA, FQGTGA. The CDR3 is 17 residues long. Donors comprised healthy HIV-negative adults lacking recent acute infections or vaccinations. In the original workflow: There were no quality scores in the junction-only immunoSEQ sequences, so filtering differed. Sequencing used immunoSEQ multiplex PCR; TCRdb keeps in-frame clones, though not all of them. V and J calls and clone size come straight from that table; D and trimming were deduced from the DNA. The table records approximately 2.4 million clones, around 95% of them present only once.

The gene calls are TRBV7-3 and TRBJ2-1; TRBD2 aligns across 10 bases. The TCR was taken from a man between 18 and 35 years old in good health. The sequencing input was naive CD4+ T cells sorted from blood. Sample subset: CD45RA+ positively selected. The CDR3 DNA sequence: TGTGCCAGCAGCAAACTAGCGGGACTGAACACCTACAATGAGCAGTTCTTC. It specifies CASSKLAGLNTYNEQFF.